The source of this T cell receptor (beta chain) is a study of blood T cell repertoires in COVID-19. Across the study: The United States, Italy and Spain provided the acute and convalescent COVID-19 samples. T cells, B-cell-depleted T cells, or PBMCs provided the cDNA or gDNA that served as material.

This CDR3 contains 13 residues. Germline CDR1 LNHDA, CDR2 SQIVND (reference sequence). Trimming removed 4 bases from V and 10 bases from J, with 17 bases in between. In the original processing: Amplification with reference gene primers provided the estimates of nucleated cell counts. Only in-frame clones appear in the TCRdb table, and some are missing; sequencing was by immunoSEQ multiplex PCR. From that table come the V and J calls and clone size; the DNA was used to work out D and trimming. The sample records 250,000 to 350,000 clones, nearly 90% being singletons. This TCR was recovered from a man aged 18 to 30 with active or convalescent COVID-19. The sequenced sample was peripheral blood. V is TRBV19 and J is TRBJ2-7, with D maybe TRBD1 (5 bases). CDR3 residues: CASSTDIQSTQYF. The DNA for the CDR3 is TGTGCCAGTAGTACGGACATCCAGTCTACCCAGTACTTC.